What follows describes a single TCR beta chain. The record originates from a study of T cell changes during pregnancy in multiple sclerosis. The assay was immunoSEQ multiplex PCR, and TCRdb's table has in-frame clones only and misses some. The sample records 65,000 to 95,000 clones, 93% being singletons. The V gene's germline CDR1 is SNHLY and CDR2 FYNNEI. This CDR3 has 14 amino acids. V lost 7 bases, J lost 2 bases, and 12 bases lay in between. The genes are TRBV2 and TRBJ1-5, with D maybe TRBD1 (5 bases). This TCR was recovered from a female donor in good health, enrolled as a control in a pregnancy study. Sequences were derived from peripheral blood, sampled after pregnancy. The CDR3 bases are TGTGCCAGCACTCCGGGACTAGGCAATCAGCCCCAGCATTTT. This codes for CASTPGLGNQPQHF.